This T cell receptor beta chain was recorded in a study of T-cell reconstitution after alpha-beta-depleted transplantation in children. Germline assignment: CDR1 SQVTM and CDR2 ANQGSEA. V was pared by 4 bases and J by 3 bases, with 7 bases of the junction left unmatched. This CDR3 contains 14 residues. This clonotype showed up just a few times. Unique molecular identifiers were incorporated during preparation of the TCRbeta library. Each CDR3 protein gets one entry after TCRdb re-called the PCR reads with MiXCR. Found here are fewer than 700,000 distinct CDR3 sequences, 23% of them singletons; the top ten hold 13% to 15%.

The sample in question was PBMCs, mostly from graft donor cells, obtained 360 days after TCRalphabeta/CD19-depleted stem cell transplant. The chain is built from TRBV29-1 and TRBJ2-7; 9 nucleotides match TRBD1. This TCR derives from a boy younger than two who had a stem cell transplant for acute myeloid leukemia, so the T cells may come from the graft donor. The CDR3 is CSVGLLGQGYEQYF. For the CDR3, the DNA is TGCAGCGTTGGGTTGTTGGGACAGGGCTACGAGCAGTACTTC.